One and the same sample provided the 27 T cell receptor beta chains below, sequenced in a study of cytomegalovirus exposure and HLA in healthy donors. The assay was immunoSEQ multiplex PCR, and TCRdb's table has in-frame clones only and misses some. Counted here are roughly 250,000 clones, 75% to 90% occurring once; the ten biggest clones make up 1% to 1.5%. The sample consisted of PBMCs. The source is a woman in her twenties or thirties in good health and CMV-seropositive.

V and J are TRBV5-4 and TRBJ2-1; TRBD2 aligns across 10 bases. Unmatched junction bases numbered 10, after V lost 4 bases and J lost 9 bases. This CDR3 region has 15 residues. Germline values: CDR1 SGHNT, CDR2 YYREEE (reference sequence). The CDR3 DNA is TGTGCCAGCAGCCTCGAAAGCGGGAGGGCCGGTGAGCAGTTCTTC. It specifies CASSLESGRAGEQFF.

This clone has a single count. The chain links TRBV28 to TRBJ2-3; possibly TRBD2 for D (5 bases). Germline V gene data show CDR1 as MDHEN and CDR2 as SYDVKM. The V end was cut by 10 bases, the J end by 3 bases, with 14 bases between. CDR3 size: 13 residues. DNA for the CDR3: TGTGCCATCCACATTGGAGGTACAGATACGCAGTATTTT. Protein product: CAIHIGGTDTQYF.

The rearrangement joins TRBV5-1 to TRBJ2-2; possibly TRBD1 for D (6 bases). V was trimmed by 0 bases and J by 7 bases, leaving 16 bases between them. CDR3 size: 16 residues. Per the germline V gene, CDR1 is SGHRS and CDR2 is YFSETQ. The CDR3 sequence is CASSLDSGGLHGELFF. The CDR3 DNA follows: TGCGCCAGCAGCTTGGACAGTGGGGGCTTGCACGGGGAGCTGTTTTTT. Filled out from reference TRBV5-1 and TRBJ2-2, the complete variable domain reads KAGVTQTPRYLIKTRGQQVTLSCSPISGHRSVSWYQQTPGQGLQFLFEYFSETQRNKGNFPGRFSGRQFSNSRSEMNVSTLELGDSALYLCASSLDSGGLHGELFFGEGSRLTVL.

This clone was counted only a few times. J is TRBJ1-5 and V is TRBV19; D unclear. The germline V and J ends were trimmed by 7 bases and 3 bases, with 19 bases remaining between them. Germline V lookup: CDR1 LNHDA, CDR2 SQIVND (reference sequence). The CDR3 runs to 16 residues. CDR3 coding DNA: TGTGCCAGTACCCTATTCGAGGAACGAGCCAATCAGCCCCAGCATTTT. This codes for CASTLFEERANQPQHF. Full variable domain (outside the CDR3, taken from reference TRBV19 and TRBJ1-5): DGGITQSPKYLFRKEGQNVTLSCEQNLNHDAMYWYRQDPGQGLRLIYYSQIVNDFQKGDIAEGYSVSREKKESFPLTVTSAQKNPTAFYLCASTLFEERANQPQHFGDGTRLSIL.

V gene TRBV27 combines with J gene TRBJ1-2; 7 bases agree with TRBD1. From germline, CDR1 is MNHEY and CDR2 SMNVEV (reference sequence). There are 14 residues in the CDR3. V gave up 0 bases and J gave up 5 bases; unmatched junction bases: 3. CDR3 region: CASSLSGTAYGYTF. As DNA, the CDR3 is TGTGCCAGCAGTTTATCGGGGACAGCTTATGGCTACACCTTC.

This clone came up a few times. V and J are TRBV19 and TRBJ2-1; TRBD2 matches 8 bases. This CDR3 spans 14 amino acids. Germline V gene sequence: CDR1 LNHDA, CDR2 SQIVND (reference sequence). V lost 4 bases, J lost 7 bases, and 6 bases stayed unmatched. The CDR3 coding sequence is TGTGCCAGTAGTAAAGCGGGAGAGGTAAATGAGCAGTTCTTC. Translation gives CASSKAGEVNEQFF.

The chain links TRBV19 to TRBJ2-7; a possible D gene is TRBD2 (6 bases). Germline V gene sequence: CDR1 LNHDA, CDR2 SQIVND (reference sequence). V gave up 2 bases and J gave up 0 bases, with 11 bases separating them. The CDR3 has 15 residues. CDR3 sequence reads: CASSIIAESSYEQYF. The CDR3 DNA reads TGTGCCAGTAGTATAATAGCGGAGAGCTCCTACGAGCAGTACTTC.

A remark on this clone: The same CDR3 also results from other DNA sequences found in this sample. V and J are TRBV5-1 and TRBJ2-7, with D possibly TRBD1 on 6 matching bases. This CDR3 comprises 14 residues. With 0 bases removed from V and 2 bases from J, the gap between germline ends came to 9 bases. Germline lookup yields CDR1 SGHRS and CDR2 YFSETQ. The CDR3 sequence: CASSLGGQPYEQYF. In DNA, the CDR3 is TGCGCCAGCAGCTTGGGAGGACAGCCCTACGAGCAGTACTTC.

The V and J genes are TRBV7-6 and TRBJ1-3, with D hard to call. V dropped 1 base and J dropped 7 bases, with 5 bases sitting between them. The CDR3 consists of 12 residues. CDR1 and CDR2 from the germline V gene are SGHVS and FNYEAQ. The CDR3 sequence: CASSLVENTIYF. Written as DNA, the CDR3 is TGTGCCAGCAGCTTAGTTGAGAACACCATATATTTT.

This clone has only a few counts. This chain uses TRBV5-1 with TRBJ2-7; perhaps TRBD1 as D (7 bases). The CDR3 is 15 residues long. The ends were cut back, 0 bases at V and 2 bases at J, with 12 bases in the middle. Germline V gene data show CDR1 as SGHRS and CDR2 as YFSETQ. As DNA, the CDR3 is TGCGCCAGCAGCTTGGCGGGGGACAGTGCCTACGAGCAGTACTTC. Its translation: CASSLAGDSAYEQYF.

On this clone: The germline gene is not matched at one end of the junction; a read error may be the cause. V usage is TRBV5-1 and J usage is TRBJ2-3; 8 bases align to TRBD2. Looked up from germline, CDR1 is SGHRS and CDR2 is YFSETQ. This CDR3 contains 15 residues. CDR3 sequence (DNA): TGCGCCAGCAGCTCGGGACGGGAGGGCACCGATACGCAGTATTTT. This translates into CASSSGREGTDTQYF.

The rearrangement uses TRBV5-1 and TRBJ2-7, with TRBD2 matching over 10 bases. The CDR3 totals 17 residues. Germline lookup yields CDR1 SGHRS and CDR2 YFSETQ. The V and J ends lost 4 bases and 3 bases, in that order; junction bases with no gene match: 13. The CDR3 protein is CASSPGLATDVGYEQYF. The CDR3 DNA is TGCGCCAGCAGCCCGGGACTAGCGACGGATGTTGGCTACGAGCAGTACTTC.

This chain connects TRBV5-1 to TRBJ2-5; 10 bases are a match to TRBD2. The CDR3 is 17 amino acids. V trimming: 0 bases; J trimming: 5 bases; junction bases outside the gene matches: 10. CDR1 SGHRS and CDR2 YFSETQ come from the germline V gene. The CDR3 DNA reads TGCGCCAGCAGCTTGGGTAGCGGGAGGACGGACGGGGAGACCCAGTACTTC. Translating it yields CASSLGSGRTDGETQYF. The entire variable domain, with the rest obtained from reference TRBV5-1 and TRBJ2-5, is as follows: KAGVTQTPRYLIKTRGQQVTLSCSPISGHRSVSWYQQTPGQGLQFLFEYFSETQRNKGNFPGRFSGRQFSNSRSEMNVSTLELGDSALYLCASSLGSGRTDGETQYFGPGTRLLVL.

J is TRBJ2-7 and V is TRBV6-5, with D possibly being TRBD2 (5 bases). V was cut by 4 bases and J by 0 bases, with 16 bases left in between. This CDR3 region has 16 residues. Germline V lookup: CDR1 MNHEY, CDR2 SVGAGI. CDR3 loop: CASSSSALATSYEQYF. DNA of the CDR3: TGTGCCAGCAGTTCCTCCGCGCTAGCCACCTCCTACGAGCAGTACTTC.

The chain couples TRBV7-3 to TRBJ2-3, with 11 nucleotides matching TRBD2. The CDR3 length is 16 residues. CDR1 and CDR2 (germline): SGHTA, FQGTGA. Trimming removed 6 bases from V and 6 bases from J; junction bases left unmatched: 11. The chain's CDR3 is CASSLLGLAGGDTQYF. In DNA, the CDR3 is TGTGCCAGCAGTCTCCTAGGACTAGCGGGTGGGGATACGCAGTATTTT.

The chain is built from TRBV2 and TRBJ2-3; 16 bases are a match to TRBD2. The CDR3 contains 17 residues. Germline loops: CDR1 SNHLY, CDR2 FYNNEI. The J segment lost 6 bases and the V segment lost 2 bases, leaving 5 bases of the junction unmatched. This chain's CDR3 is CASSEPGLAGGHDTQYF. Written as DNA, the CDR3 is TGTGCCAGCAGTGAACCGGGACTAGCGGGAGGGCATGATACGCAGTATTTT.

This rearrangement joins TRBV6-4 to TRBJ2-1, with no clear D. Germline V gene sequence: CDR1 MRHNA, CDR2 SNTAGT. V was pared by 6 bases and J by 0 bases, with 6 bases between. The length of the CDR3 is 13 residues. The CDR3: CASSLDSYNEQFF. The DNA of the CDR3 is TGTGCCAGCAGCCTAGACTCCTACAATGAGCAGTTCTTC.

V usage is TRBV30 and J usage is TRBJ1-2; D is possibly TRBD1 (6 bases). The ends were cut back, 1 base at V and 8 bases at J, with 26 bases in the middle. In germline, CDR1 is GTSNPN, CDR2 SVGIG (reference sequence). The CDR3 extends over 17 amino acids. CDR3 in DNA: TGTGCCTGGAGTGAACATGGGACATACGATGCCGTTGTAGGCTACACCTTC. This encodes CAWSEHGTYDAVVGYTF.

The V call is TRBV5-8, the J call TRBJ1-5, with TRBD1 identical over 7 bases. Looked up from germline, CDR1 is SGHTS and CDR2 is YDEGEE. V shed 2 bases and J 3 bases; nucleotides not matched to a gene: 8. The CDR3 length is 16 residues. DNA for the CDR3: TGTGCCAGCAGCTTTAAAAGGGGGCGCGTCAATCAGCCCCAGCATTTT. It specifies CASSFKRGRVNQPQHF. Full variable domain (remainder filled in from reference TRBV5-8 and TRBJ1-5): EAGVTQSPTHLIKTRGQQATLRCSPISGHTSVYWYQQALGLGLQFLLWYDEGEERNRGNFPPRFSGRQFPNYSSELNVNALELEDSALYLCASSFKRGRVNQPQHFGDGTRLSIL.

With respect to this clone: Other DNA sequences within the sample encode an identical CDR3. DNA for the CDR3: TGTGCCAGCAGCTTGAGGGGGGGGAATGAGCAGTTCTTC. As protein: CASSLRGGNEQFF. V usage is TRBV7-2 and J usage is TRBJ2-1; maybe TRBD2 (7 bases). The CDR3 sequence is 13 residues long. The V end lost 3 bases, the J end lost 7 bases, and 10 bases lay between the germline ends. Germline loops: CDR1 SGHTA, CDR2 FQGNSA.

This clone has more than one count but fewer than ten. V and J are TRBV19 and TRBJ1-2; 7 bases are shared with TRBD1. Trimming removed 3 bases from V and 1 base from J; junction bases left unmatched: 2. The germline gives CDR1 LNHDA, CDR2 SQIVND (reference sequence). This CDR3 has 14 residues. CDR3 residues: CASSMDRSNYGYTF. CDR3 sequence (DNA): TGTGCCAGTAGTATGGACAGGAGTAACTATGGCTACACCTTC.

The J gene is TRBJ2-7, the V gene TRBV29-1; tentative D call: TRBD2 (5 bases). This CDR3 contains 12 residues. Trimming shortened V by 3 bases and J by 5 bases, and 11 bases separated the two germline ends. The V gene's germline CDR1 is SQVTM and CDR2 ANQGSEA. CDR3 in amino acids: CSVDVWGDEQYF. The CDR3 nucleotides are TGCAGCGTTGATGTGTGGGGAGACGAGCAGTACTTC.

This chain connects TRBV19 to TRBJ2-7; D possibly corresponds to TRBD1 (6 bases). Trimming left V 6 bases short and J 7 bases short, with 19 bases between. The germline CDR1 and CDR2 sequences are LNHDA and SQIVND (reference sequence). The CDR3 is made up of 14 amino acids. CDR3 in amino acids: CASSEGHAMREQYF. The CDR3 DNA is TGTGCCAGTAGCGAGGGACATGCGATGAGGGAGCAGTACTTC. Drawing the rest from reference TRBV19 and TRBJ2-7, the complete variable domain is DGGITQSPKYLFRKEGQNVTLSCEQNLNHDAMYWYRQDPGQGLRLIYYSQIVNDFQKGDIAEGYSVSREKKESFPLTVTSAQKNPTAFYLCASSEGHAMREQYFGPGTRLTVT.

The rearrangement uses TRBV27 and TRBJ2-7; D is undetermined. Trimming cost V 5 bases and J 2 bases, with 10 bases left between them. CDR1 is MNHEY, CDR2 SMNVEV, per germline (reference sequence). There are 13 residues in the CDR3. The CDR3 DNA is TGTGCCAGCAGTCGTCTACCCCCCTACGAGCAGTACTTC. Translated: CASSRLPPYEQYF.

CDR3 nucleotides: TGTGCCAGCAGAAAAGAGGCCGGGACTGAAGCTTTCTTT. Amino acids: CASRKEAGTEAFF. The chain carries TRBV5-4 and TRBJ1-1; no reliable D call. Germline lookup yields CDR1 SGHNT and CDR2 YYREEE (reference sequence). There are 13 residues in the CDR3. Deletions cut 5 bases from V and 5 bases from J, with 13 bases between.

DNA for the CDR3: TGCGCCAGCAGTGAGTGGGACAGGCCGACAGATACGCAGTATTTT. Its translation: CASSEWDRPTDTQYF. The chain has TRBV10-2 and TRBJ2-3; 8 nucleotides agree with TRBD1. Trimming cost V 1 base and J 3 bases; bases outside gene matches: 3. Germline V gives CDR1 WSHSY, CDR2 SAAADI. The CDR3 sequence is 15 residues long.

The chain couples TRBV5-6 to TRBJ2-7; weak D call: TRBD1 (6 bases). V lost 4 bases, J lost 4 bases, and 18 bases lay in between. The CDR3 totals 15 residues. CDR1 is SGHDT, CDR2 YYEEEE, per germline. The chain's CDR3 is CASSLGQYSIYEQYF. CDR3 coding DNA: TGTGCCAGCAGCCTAGGACAGTATTCGATTTACGAGCAGTACTTC.